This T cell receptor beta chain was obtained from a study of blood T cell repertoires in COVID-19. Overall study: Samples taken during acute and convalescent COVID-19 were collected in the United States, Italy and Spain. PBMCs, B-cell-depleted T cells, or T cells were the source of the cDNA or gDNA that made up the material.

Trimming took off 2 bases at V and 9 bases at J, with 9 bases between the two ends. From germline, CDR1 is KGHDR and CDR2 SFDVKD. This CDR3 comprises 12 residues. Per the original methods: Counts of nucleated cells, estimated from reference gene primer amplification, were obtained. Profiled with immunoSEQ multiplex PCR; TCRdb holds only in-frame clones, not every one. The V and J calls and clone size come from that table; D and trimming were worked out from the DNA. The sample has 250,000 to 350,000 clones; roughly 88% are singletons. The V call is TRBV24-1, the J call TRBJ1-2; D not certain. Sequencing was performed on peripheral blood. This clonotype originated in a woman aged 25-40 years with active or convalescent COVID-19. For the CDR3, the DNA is TGTGCCACCAGTGATTCAGGTGCGAGCTACACCTTC. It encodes CATSDSGASYTF.